These 3 T cell receptor beta chains were sequenced from one sample in a study of T cell changes during pregnancy in multiple sclerosis. The assay was immunoSEQ multiplex PCR, and TCRdb's table has in-frame clones only and misses some. The sample holds around 99,000 clones; 85% to 95% are singletons and the top ten take 2.6%. Sequences were derived from peripheral blood, sampled in the first trimester of pregnancy. The source of these receptors is a female donor with multiple sclerosis, enrolled in a pregnancy study.

In DNA form, the CDR3 reads TGTGCCAGCAGTCGGGGACAGCTCTATGGCTACACCTTC. Translated: CASSRGQLYGYTF. The chain has TRBV6-6 and TRBJ1-2, with TRBD1 identical over 7 bases. Per germline, CDR1 MNHNY and CDR2 SVGAGI (reference sequence). CDR3 size: 13 residues. The V segment lost 5 bases and the J segment 4 bases; nucleotides outside the gene matches: 4.

The V and J genes are TRBV11-3 and TRBJ2-1; 7 bases align to TRBD1. This CDR3 contains 15 residues. Germline trimming cut 5 bases from V and 5 bases from J; bases unmatched to any gene: 9. In germline, CDR1 is SGHNT, CDR2 YENEEA. This CDR3 is CASSPGTDENNEQFF. CDR3 bases: TGTGCCAGCAGCCCCGGGACAGATGAGAACAATGAGCAGTTCTTC.

V usage is TRBV6-6 and J usage is TRBJ2-2; 8 bases align to TRBD2. Germline V gene sequence: CDR1 MNHNY, CDR2 SVGAGI (reference sequence). The CDR3 covers 14 residues. The V gene end was trimmed by 10 bases and the J gene end by 6 bases; junction bases not matched to a gene: 10. The CDR3 DNA reads as TGTGCCACCAGAGTCGGGGGGGCGCCCGGGGAGCTGTTTTTT. Translating it yields CATRVGGAPGELFF.